The rows below give T cell receptor beta chains drawn from one sample of a study of Graves' ophthalmopathy and Graves' hyperthyroidism. TCRdb itself ran the multiplex PCR reads through MiXCR, one entry per CDR3 protein. The top ten clones hold around 3.3% of a sample with more than 550,000 distinct CDR3 sequences, about 38% of them seen once. Sequences were obtained from peripheral blood. The source is an adult man with Graves' ophthalmopathy. Both conserved end residues are part of each CDR3. A D gene is named only where the DNA matches it firmly. Some rows mark clone size as missing; the rest say once, few, many or name a class of expanded clone.

j_gene | d_gene | v_gene | abundance | CDR3nt | CDR3aa
TRBJ2-1 | - | TRBV7-2 | - | TGTGCCAGCAGCTTAGGGGGACGGGACTACAATGAGCAGTTCTTC | CASSLGGRDYNEQFF
TRBJ2-3 | TRBD2 | TRBV7-9 | few | TGTGCCAGCAGCGTTGGGACTAGCGGTTTGACAGATACGCAGTATTTT | CASSVGTSGLTDTQYF
TRBJ2-7 | TRBD1 | TRBV12-3/TRBV12-4 | few | TGTGCCAGCAGTTCCGGGACAGGGAATCGGATCGAGCAGTACTTC | CASSSGTGNRIEQYF
TRBJ1-5 | - | TRBV29-1 | - | TGCAGCAGTGGGGTTGAGGGCAATCAGCCCCAGCATTTT | CSSGVEGNQPQHF
TRBJ2-3 | TRBD2 | TRBV9 | - | TGTGCCAGCAGCGCGGGACTACAAGCAGATACGCAGTATTTT | CASSAGLQADTQYF
TRBJ2-7 | - | TRBV20-1 | few | TGCAGTGCAGGGGGGACCTCTTCGATCTACGAGCAGTACTTC | CSAGGTSSIYEQYF
TRBJ2-2 | TRBD1 | TRBV24-1 | many | TGTGCCACCAGTGATGCGTCCGGGACAGAGAACACCGGGGAGCTGTTTTTT | CATSDASGTENTGELFF
TRBJ2-7 | - | TRBV7-2 | many | TGTGCCAGCAGCCCAGCCAGCGCGCTCTACGAGCAGTACTTC | CASSPASALYEQYF
TRBJ2-5 | - | TRBV6-1 | few | TGTGCCAGCATTCACCCCTACAGCCAAGAGACCCAGTACTTC | CASIHPYSQETQYF
TRBJ1-6 | TRBD1 | TRBV24-1 | - | TGTGCCACCAGCGCCGGACAGGGGGACGGTGAAAATTCACCCCTCCACTTT | CATSAGQGDGENSPLHF
TRBJ2-7 | - | TRBV7-8 | few | TGTGCCAGCAGCTTTGGCAGTTCCGGATCCTACGAGCAGTACTTC | CASSFGSSGSYEQYF
TRBJ2-7 | - | TRBV4-3 | many | TGCGCCAGCGGAGACGGGTCCTACGAGCAGTACTTC | CASGDGSYEQYF
TRBJ2-5 | - | TRBV10-3 | many | TGTGCCATCAAGACTAACCAAGAGACCCAGTACTTC | CAIKTNQETQYF
TRBJ2-1 | TRBD1 | TRBV25-1 | - | TGTGCCAGTAGTACAGGGGTAATCCACAATGAGCAGTTCTTC | CASSTGVIHNEQFF
TRBJ1-5 | - | TRBV15 | - | TGTGCCACCAGCAGTTACCGGGGGCCGGAGGGTCAGCCCCAGCATTTT | CATSSYRGPEGQPQHF
TRBJ2-2 | - | TRBV6-6 | - | TGTGCCAGCAGTTACACAACAGGGTTGGGGGGGACCGGGGAGCTGTTTTTT | CASSYTTGLGGTGELFF
TRBJ2-7 | - | TRBV25-1 | - | TGTGCCAGCAGCCAAGATCGGGGGGGGAGACAGGGGACCTACGAGCAGTACTTC | CASSQDRGGRQGTYEQYF
TRBJ2-7 | TRBD1 | TRBV19 | - | TGTGCCAGTACTTCACAAGGGGGCGCCTACGAGCAGTACTTC | CASTSQGGAYEQYF
TRBJ1-1 | - | TRBV29-1 | many | TGCAGCTCACGCCCTGCCCACAGGGAGTCTCTCACTGAAGCTTTCTTT | CSSRPAHRESLTEAFF
TRBJ2-7 | - | TRBV2 | - | TGTGCTAGGTGGGGGAGTTGGAACGAGCAGTACTTC | CARWGSWNEQYF
TRBJ1-6 | - | TRBV7-3 | many | TGTGCCAGCAGCTTAGGTCAGAATTCACCCCTCCACTTT | CASSLGQNSPLHF
TRBJ1-3 | - | TRBV15 | many | TGTGCCACCAGCAGAGATCGAGGGATCGCTGGAAACACCATATATTTT | CATSRDRGIAGNTIYF
TRBJ2-5 | - | TRBV10-3 | many | TGTGCCATCAAGGCCCAGGTCGAGGGGGAGACCCAGTACTTC | CAIKAQVEGETQYF